Listed below are T cell receptor beta chains from one sample, sequenced in a study of cytomegalovirus exposure and HLA in healthy donors. Clones were read by immunoSEQ multiplex PCR, and TCRdb kept only the in-frame ones, dropping some. Of tens of thousands of clones detected, over 60% appear once; the ten largest clones hold approximately 6%. The sample taken for sequencing was PBMCs. The receptors were sampled from a female donor in good health and CMV-seronegative. Each CDR3 is given with its conserved first and last residue.

j_gene,v_gene,CDR3aa
TRBJ1-5,TRBV28,CASSTRQSSNQPQHF
TRBJ1-3,TRBV6-5,CASSYSRDAPGNTIYF
TRBJ1-5,TRBV6-5,CASSYSFSGSNQPQHF
TRBJ2-1,TRBV25-1,CDSSETKRGGAYNEQFF
TRBJ1-5,TRBV6-1,CASSEGGQGGPQPQHF
TRBJ2-5,TRBV9,CASSVLAGTLETQYF
TRBJ2-7,TRBV7-2,CASSYSSGGLPYEQYF
TRBJ2-2,TRBV5-1,CASSFHRGTGELFF
TRBJ2-6,TRBV7-9,CASSLGGRANVLTF
TRBJ1-2,TRBV28,CASAPRDRAYGYTF
TRBJ2-7,TRBV5-1,CASSDTRYEQYF
TRBJ1-1,TRBV7-2,CASSLAQGRVVNTEAFF
TRBJ2-3,TRBV5-1,CASSFAGQGSDTQYF
TRBJ1-1,TRBV27,CASSLFFRDEAFF
TRBJ2-2,TRBV2,CASSVTSGNTGELFF
TRBJ1-4,TRBV28,CASSPHPGGGEKLFF